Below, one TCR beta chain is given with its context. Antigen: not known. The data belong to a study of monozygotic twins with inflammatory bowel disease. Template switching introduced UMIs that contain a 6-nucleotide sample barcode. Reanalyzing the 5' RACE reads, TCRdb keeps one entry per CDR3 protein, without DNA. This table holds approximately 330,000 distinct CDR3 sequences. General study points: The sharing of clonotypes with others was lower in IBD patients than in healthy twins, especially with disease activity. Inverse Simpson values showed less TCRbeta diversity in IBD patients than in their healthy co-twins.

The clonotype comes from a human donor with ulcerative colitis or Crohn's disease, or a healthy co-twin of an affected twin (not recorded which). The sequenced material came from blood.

The CDR3 spells CASSWGEVQETQYF. The chain links TRBV11-2 to TRBJ2-5; the D gene TCRdb calls, TRBD1, cannot be checked with no DNA. Germline lookup yields CDR1 SGHAT and CDR2 FQNNGV. The CDR3 loop spans 14 amino acids.